One and the same sample provided the 30 T cell receptor beta chains below, sequenced in a study of glioma-infiltrating T cells after dendritic cell vaccination. Sequencing used immunoSEQ multiplex PCR; TCRdb keeps in-frame clones, though not all of them. This table has 80,000 to 100,000 clones, 79% appearing once. The source material was blood, sampled before dendritic cell vaccination. Receptor source: a human donor with glioblastoma.

The CDR3 DNA follows: TGTGCCAGCAGTTCCCCCCCCGGCGGGAACACTGAAGCTTTCTTT. As protein: CASSSPPGGNTEAFF. V is TRBV28 and J is TRBJ1-1; D call uncertain. The CDR3 has 15 amino acids. Looked up from germline, CDR1 is MDHEN and CDR2 is SYDVKM. V was cut by 4 bases and J by 1 base, with 13 bases left in between.

This clone showed up just once. The chain has TRBV5-1 and TRBJ2-3; TRBD2 agrees at 11 bases. Germline CDR1 is SGHRS and CDR2 is YFSETQ. The V segment lost 3 bases and the J segment 3 bases; nucleotides outside the gene matches: 3. The CDR3 is 15 residues long. This CDR3 is CASSSTSGRTDTQYF. CDR3 nucleotides: TGCGCCAGCAGCTCAACTAGCGGGAGAACAGATACGCAGTATTTT. Full variable domain (outside the CDR3, taken from reference TRBV5-1 and TRBJ2-3): KAGVTQTPRYLIKTRGQQVTLSCSPISGHRSVSWYQQTPGQGLQFLFEYFSETQRNKGNFPGRFSGRQFSNSRSEMNVSTLELGDSALYLCASSSTSGRTDTQYFGPGTRLTVL.

The chain is built from TRBV10-2 and TRBJ2-7; a possible D gene is TRBD1 (6 bases). Germline CDR1 WSHSY, CDR2 SAAADI. The CDR3 loop spans 13 amino acids. Trimming shortened V by 8 bases and J by 2 bases, and 13 bases separated the two germline ends. CDR3 amino acids: CASGQTEAYEQYF. For the CDR3, the DNA is TGCGCCAGCGGACAGACAGAGGCCTACGAGCAGTACTTC.

The V call is TRBV27, the J call TRBJ1-6, with unresolved D. V lost 6 bases to trimming and J lost 6 bases, with 12 bases between them. Germline-derived CDR1 and CDR2 are MNHEY and SMNVEV (reference sequence). The CDR3 sequence is 14 residues long. As DNA, the CDR3 is TGTGCCAGCAGCCCCTATGGTAGTAATTCACCCCTCCACTTT. Translated: CASSPYGSNSPLHF.

The chain carries TRBV2 and TRBJ1-1, with D perhaps matching TRBD1 (6 bases). CDR3 length: 14 residues. CDR1 is SNHLY, CDR2 FYNNEI, per germline. Trimming cost V 6 bases and J 7 bases, with 18 bases left between them. CDR3 protein: CASRAQGPSNEAFF. The CDR3 nucleotides are TGTGCCAGCAGAGCCCAGGGGCCTTCGAATGAAGCTTTCTTT. The full variable domain, completed using reference TRBV2 and TRBJ1-1, is EPEVTQTPSHQVTQMGQEVILRCVPISNHLYFYWYRQILGQKVEFLVSFYNNEISEKSEIFDDQFSVERPDGSNFTLKIRSTKLEDSAMYFCASRAQGPSNEAFFGQGTRLTVV.

V is TRBV12-5 and J is TRBJ1-5, with 9 bases aligning to TRBD1. The CDR3 has 16 amino acids. Trimming removed 5 bases from V and 2 bases from J; junction bases left unmatched: 7. Germline CDR1 reads LGHNT; CDR2 reads FRNRAP. The CDR3 reads CASGPQGARGNQPQHF. CDR3 bases: TGTGCTAGTGGTCCACAGGGGGCTCGGGGCAATCAGCCCCAGCATTTT.

A single count supports this clone. This chain joins TRBV10-2 and TRBJ1-1; tentatively, D is TRBD1 (6 bases). The CDR3 extends over 13 amino acids. Trimming stripped 4 bases from V and 7 bases from J, with 13 bases between. The germline V gene encodes CDR1 WSHSY and CDR2 SAAADI. Here the CDR3 reads CASSAFETGEAFF. The CDR3 coding sequence is TGCGCCAGCAGTGCCTTCGAGACAGGTGAAGCTTTCTTT.

J is TRBJ2-7 and V is TRBV5-6, with 10 bases lining up with TRBD2. Germline trimming cut 4 bases from V and 3 bases from J; bases unmatched to any gene: 4. The CDR3 runs 14 residues. CDR1 is SGHDT, CDR2 YYEEEE, per germline. CDR3 sequence (DNA): TGTGCCAGCAGCCTGGGACTAGCGAACTACGAGCAGTACTTC. It encodes CASSLGLANYEQYF. Full variable domain (rest looked up from reference TRBV5-6 and TRBJ2-7): DAGVTQSPTHLIKTRGQQVTLRCSPKSGHDTVSWYQQALGQGPQFIFQYYEEEERQRGNFPDRFSGHQFPNYSSELNVNALLLGDSALYLCASSLGLANYEQYFGPGTRLTVT.

This chain joins TRBV7-3 and TRBJ2-7, with 10 bases identical to TRBD2. This CDR3 spans 15 amino acids. Germline CDR1 is SGHTA and CDR2 is FQGTGA. The V and J ends lost 2 bases and 4 bases, in that order; junction bases with no gene match: 5. The CDR3 spells CASSLGSGRGYEQYF. CDR3 in DNA: TGTGCCAGCAGCTTAGGGAGCGGGAGGGGTTACGAGCAGTACTTC.

The V gene is TRBV7-9, the J gene TRBJ2-7; tentative D call: TRBD2 (6 bases). CDR1 is SEHNR, CDR2 FQNEAQ, per germline (reference sequence). This CDR3 has 17 residues. Trimming took off 1 base at V and 5 bases at J, with 21 bases between the two ends. CDR3 nucleotides: TGTGCCAGCAGCTTAGAAGTGGTCGCGGGAAAAGGAAACGAGCAGTACTTC. Translated, it gives CASSLEVVAGKGNEQYF.

The rearrangement joins TRBV5-1 to TRBJ1-5, with TRBD1 as a possible D gene (6 bases). This CDR3 is 15 amino acids long. V lost 1 base and J 6 bases, leaving 14 bases between the germline ends. Germline V gives CDR1 SGHRS, CDR2 YFSETQ. The CDR3 spells CASSLFAGEGQPQHF. Here the CDR3 DNA reads TGCGCCAGCAGCTTGTTTGCAGGGGAAGGTCAGCCCCAGCATTTT.

The chain employs TRBV29-1 and TRBJ1-4; 7 positions match TRBD1. This CDR3 spans 13 amino acids. Germline CDR1 SQVTM, CDR2 ANQGSEA. The J segment lost 7 bases and the V segment lost 7 bases, leaving 9 bases of the junction unmatched. The CDR3 DNA is TGCAGCGCCTCTACAGGGGAAGCTGAAAAACTGTTTTTT. It yields the protein CSASTGEAEKLFF.

The V call is TRBV7-3, the J call TRBJ1-1, with unresolved D. The CDR3 is 13 residues long. V dropped 7 bases and J dropped 5 bases, with 14 bases sitting between them. Germline lookup yields CDR1 SGHTA and CDR2 FQGTGA. CDR3 bases: TGTGCCAGCAAAGCCATTGGAGGAACTGAAGCTTTCTTT. Its translation: CASKAIGGTEAFF.

The chain links TRBV19 to TRBJ2-4; a possible D gene is TRBD1 (6 bases). V lost 5 bases to trimming and J lost 0 bases, with 26 bases between them. The CDR3 runs to 20 residues. Per the germline V gene, CDR1 is LNHDA and CDR2 is SQIVND (reference sequence). In DNA form, the CDR3 reads TGTGCCAGTAGTCCAAGCATAAAAAGAGGACAGACTCTAGCCAAAAACATTCAGTACTTC. This gives the protein CASSPSIKRGQTLAKNIQYF. Drawing the rest from reference TRBV19 and TRBJ2-4, the complete variable domain is DGGITQSPKYLFRKEGQNVTLSCEQNLNHDAMYWYRQDPGQGLRLIYYSQIVNDFQKGDIAEGYSVSREKKESFPLTVTSAQKNPTAFYLCASSPSIKRGQTLAKNIQYFGAGTRLSVL.

This clone was observed a handful of times. The chain is built from TRBV5-1 and TRBJ2-2; possibly TRBD2 for D (5 bases). CDR3 length equals 14 residues. V lost 0 bases to trimming and J lost 3 bases, with 6 bases between them. The V gene's germline CDR1 is SGHRS and CDR2 YFSETQ. CDR3: CASSLDGDTGELFF. CDR3 DNA sequence: TGCGCCAGCAGCTTGGACGGGGACACCGGGGAGCTGTTTTTT.

The chain links TRBV9 to TRBJ2-3; 9 positions match TRBD2. V was pared by 4 bases and J by 2 bases, with 8 bases of the junction left unmatched. The CDR3 is 16 amino acids. Germline V gives CDR1 SGDLS, CDR2 YYNGEE. In nucleotides, the CDR3 is TGTGCCAGCAGCTTTAGCGGGGGTCCCCTCACAGATACGCAGTATTTT. Encoded protein: CASSFSGGPLTDTQYF.

CDR3 sequence: CATSRDRGTGVWEQYF. CDR3 coding DNA: TGTGCCACCAGCAGAGATCGCGGGACAGGGGTCTGGGAGCAGTACTTC. The genes are TRBV15 and TRBJ2-7, with 10 positions matching TRBD1. This CDR3 has 16 residues. Trimming took 0 bases from V and 7 from J; bases not matched to a gene: 9. Per germline, CDR1 LNHNV and CDR2 YYDKDF (reference sequence).

The chain employs TRBV29-1 and TRBJ2-5, with 7 nucleotides matching TRBD2. Looked up from germline, CDR1 is SQVTM and CDR2 is ANQGSEA. The CDR3 covers 13 residues. The V segment lost 1 base and the J segment 4 bases; nucleotides outside the gene matches: 3. CDR3 in amino acids: CSVEAGGGETQYF. The DNA of the CDR3 is TGCAGCGTTGAAGCGGGGGGAGGAGAGACCCAGTACTTC.

The rearrangement links TRBV29-1 to TRBJ1-2; weak D call: TRBD1 (5 bases). The CDR3 covers 12 residues. The germline V gene has CDR1 SQVTM and CDR2 ANQGSEA. Deletions cut 2 bases from V and 6 bases from J, with 10 bases between. CDR3 bases: TGCAGCGTTGAACAGGGAAGAGATGGCTACACCTTC. Translation gives CSVEQGRDGYTF. Full variable domain (remainder filled in from reference TRBV29-1 and TRBJ1-2): SAVISQKPSRDICQRGTSLTIQCQVDSQVTMMFWYRQQPGQSLTLIATANQGSEATYESGFVIDKFPISRPNLTFSTLTVSNMSPEDSSIYLCSVEQGRDGYTFGSGTRLTVV.

This chain connects TRBV7-8 to TRBJ2-2, with D possibly being TRBD1 (6 bases). The CDR3 sequence is 15 residues long. The germline V and J ends were trimmed by 5 bases and 2 bases, with 12 bases remaining between them. Per germline, CDR1 SGHVS and CDR2 FQNEAQ. CDR3 sequence: CASSKGQFNTGELFF. Here the CDR3 DNA reads TGTGCCAGCAGCAAGGGACAATTTAACACCGGGGAGCTGTTTTTT.

The genes are TRBV15 and TRBJ1-1; D unresolved. Trimming took off 1 base at V and 1 base at J, with 4 bases between the two ends. Germline loops: CDR1 LNHNV, CDR2 YYDKDF (reference sequence). The CDR3 sequence is 13 residues long. DNA for the CDR3: TGTGCCACCAGCAGAGGACAGAACACTGAAGCTTTCTTT. This sequence encodes CATSRGQNTEAFF.

This chain links TRBV2 with TRBJ2-3; tentatively, D is TRBD2 (6 bases). V was cut by 4 bases and J by 0 bases, with 11 bases left in between. The CDR3 spans 15 residues. CDR1 is SNHLY and CDR2 is FYNNEI in the germline V gene. The DNA for the CDR3 is TGTGCCAGCAGTGGCGGGGTATCTAGCACAGATACGCAGTATTTT. Protein product: CASSGGVSSTDTQYF.

This clone was detected a few times. The chain couples TRBV7-8 to TRBJ1-4, with TRBD1 matching over 7 bases. The CDR3 is 15 amino acids. Germline trimming cut 9 bases from V and 0 bases from J; bases unmatched to any gene: 7. Germline V CDR1 and CDR2: SGHVS, FQNEAQ. CDR3 DNA: TGTGCCAGTGGACAGGCGGGCGCAACTAATGAAAAACTGTTTTTT. Its translation: CASGQAGATNEKLFF.

The V gene is TRBV4-1, the J gene TRBJ2-7; TRBD2 aligns across 7 bases. The CDR3 consists of 16 residues. Germline V gene data show CDR1 as MGHRA and CDR2 as YSYEKL. V shed 4 bases, J shed 1 base, and the junction held 10 bases outside the gene matches. The CDR3, as DNA: TGCGCCAGCAGCCCCGAGTGGCCTAGCGGATCCTACGAGCAGTACTTC. This codes for CASSPEWPSGSYEQYF.

V gene TRBV7-8 combines with J gene TRBJ2-1; 7 bases are a match to TRBD1. The germline gives CDR1 SGHVS, CDR2 FQNEAQ. The CDR3 length is 15 residues. The trim removed 0 bases at V and 12 bases at J, leaving 11 bases unmatched. As DNA, the CDR3 is TGTGCCAGCAGCTTAGCCCCGGGACAGCCAGGGGGGCAGTTCTTC. It specifies CASSLAPGQPGGQFF.

The genes are TRBV4-1 and TRBJ2-7; 9 bases match TRBD1. After removal of 4 bases from V and 4 bases from J, the junction contained 11 bases not matched to a gene. The CDR3 totals 16 residues. Per germline, CDR1 MGHRA and CDR2 YSYEKL. This CDR3 reads CASSRALRDRAYEQYF. DNA of the CDR3: TGCGCCAGCAGCCGCGCACTCCGGGACAGGGCTTACGAGCAGTACTTC.

V is TRBV10-3 and J is TRBJ2-5; possible D gene TRBD2, 6 bases. CDR1 ENHRY and CDR2 SYGVKD come from the germline V gene. CDR3 length: 14 residues. With 5 bases removed from V and 2 bases from J, the gap between germline ends came to 12 bases. The CDR3 nucleotides read TGTGCCATCAGTCCGCGGGAAGGGCAAGAGACCCAGTACTTC. Amino acid sequence: CAISPREGQETQYF.

The table lists this clone with a few counts. The chain joins TRBV10-3 to TRBJ2-5, with D unresolved. The CDR3 runs to 13 residues. Germline CDR1 is ENHRY and CDR2 is SYGVKD. Trimming took off 4 bases at V and 2 bases at J, with 8 bases between the two ends. CDR3 coding DNA: TGTGCCATCAGTGGACTGAATCAAGAGACCCAGTACTTC. Its translation is CAISGLNQETQYF.

The chain carries TRBV29-1 and TRBJ2-7, with D possibly being TRBD1 (7 bases). V dropped 7 bases and J dropped 5 bases, with 18 bases sitting between them. CDR3 size: 13 residues. CDR1 and CDR2 (germline): SQVTM, ANQGSEA. The CDR3 DNA sequence: TGCAGCGGGAGGGGGCAATTCACCAACGAGCAGTACTTC. Translation: CSGRGQFTNEQYF.

This rearrangement joins TRBV6-1 to TRBJ2-7; a weak D match, TRBD2 (5 bases). The CDR3 runs 13 residues. CDR1 MNHNS and CDR2 SASEGT come from the germline V gene. V was trimmed by 3 bases and J by 2 bases, leaving 8 bases between them. CDR3 loop: CASSDSGAYEQYF. Here the CDR3 DNA reads TGTGCCAGCAGTGACAGCGGCGCCTACGAGCAGTACTTC.